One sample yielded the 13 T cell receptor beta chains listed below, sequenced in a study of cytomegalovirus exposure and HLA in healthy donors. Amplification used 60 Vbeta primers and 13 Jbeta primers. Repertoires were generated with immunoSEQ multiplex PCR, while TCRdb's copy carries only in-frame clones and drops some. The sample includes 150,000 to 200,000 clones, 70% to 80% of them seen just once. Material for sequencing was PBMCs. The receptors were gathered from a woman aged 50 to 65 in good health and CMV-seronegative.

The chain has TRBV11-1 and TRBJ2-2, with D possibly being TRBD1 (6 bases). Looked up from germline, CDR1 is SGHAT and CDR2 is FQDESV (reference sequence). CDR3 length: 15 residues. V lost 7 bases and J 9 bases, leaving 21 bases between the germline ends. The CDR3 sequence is CASTYIQGKGRELFF. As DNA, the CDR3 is TGTGCCAGCACCTATATACAGGGCAAGGGCAGGGAGCTGTTTTTT.

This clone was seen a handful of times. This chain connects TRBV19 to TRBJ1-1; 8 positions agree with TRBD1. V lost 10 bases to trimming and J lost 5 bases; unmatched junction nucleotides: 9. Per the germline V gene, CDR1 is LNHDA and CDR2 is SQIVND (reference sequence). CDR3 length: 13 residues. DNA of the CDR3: TGTGCCACCACGGACAGGGTTTTAACTGAAGCTTTCTTT. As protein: CATTDRVLTEAFF.

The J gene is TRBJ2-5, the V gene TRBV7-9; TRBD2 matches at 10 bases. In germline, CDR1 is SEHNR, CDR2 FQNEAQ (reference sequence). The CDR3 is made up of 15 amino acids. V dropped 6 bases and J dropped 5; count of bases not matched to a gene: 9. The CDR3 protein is CASRQSGGARETQYF. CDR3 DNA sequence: TGTGCCAGCAGACAAAGCGGGGGGGCTAGGGAGACCCAGTACTTC.

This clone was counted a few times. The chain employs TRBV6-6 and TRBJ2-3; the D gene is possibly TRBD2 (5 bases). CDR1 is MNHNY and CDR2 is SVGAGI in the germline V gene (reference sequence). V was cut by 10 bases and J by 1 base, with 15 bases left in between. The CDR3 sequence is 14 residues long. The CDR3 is CATRGLARTDTQYF. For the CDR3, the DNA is TGTGCCACCCGAGGACTGGCTCGCACAGATACGCAGTATTTT.

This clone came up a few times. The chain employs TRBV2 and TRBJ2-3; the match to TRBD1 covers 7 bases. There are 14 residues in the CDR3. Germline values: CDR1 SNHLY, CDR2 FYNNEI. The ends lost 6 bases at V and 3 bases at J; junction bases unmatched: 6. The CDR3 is CASRSRDSTDTQYF. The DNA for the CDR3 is TGTGCCAGCAGATCCAGGGACAGTACAGATACGCAGTATTTT.

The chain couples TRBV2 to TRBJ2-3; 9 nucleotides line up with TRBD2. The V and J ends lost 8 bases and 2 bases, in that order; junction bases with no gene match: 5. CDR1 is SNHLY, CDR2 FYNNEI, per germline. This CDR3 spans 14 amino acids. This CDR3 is CASLSGGLTDTQYF. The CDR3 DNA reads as TGTGCCAGCCTCAGCGGGGGGCTCACAGATACGCAGTATTTT.

The CDR3, as DNA: TGTGCCAGCAGCTTACAGGAGACGATGTTGGATGAGCAGTTCTTC. This codes for CASSLQETMLDEQFF. The chain joins TRBV6-1 to TRBJ2-1, with D perhaps TRBD1 (5 bases). The CDR3 is 15 amino acids. Germline values: CDR1 MNHNS, CDR2 SASEGT. Deletions cut 6 bases from V and 8 bases from J, with 20 bases between.

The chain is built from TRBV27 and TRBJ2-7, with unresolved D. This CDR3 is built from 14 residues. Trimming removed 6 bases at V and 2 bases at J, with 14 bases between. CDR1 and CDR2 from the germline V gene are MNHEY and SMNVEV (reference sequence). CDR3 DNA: TGTGCCAGCAGGCCCAAGGTGGGCCCCTACGAGCAGTACTTC. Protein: CASRPKVGPYEQYF.

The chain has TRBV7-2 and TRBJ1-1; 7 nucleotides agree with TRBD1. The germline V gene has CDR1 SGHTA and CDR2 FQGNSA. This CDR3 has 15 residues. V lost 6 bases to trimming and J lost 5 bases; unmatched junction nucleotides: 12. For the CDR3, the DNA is TGTGCCAGCAGGCAACAAACAGGGGTTCGGACTGAAGCTTTCTTT. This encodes CASRQQTGVRTEAFF.

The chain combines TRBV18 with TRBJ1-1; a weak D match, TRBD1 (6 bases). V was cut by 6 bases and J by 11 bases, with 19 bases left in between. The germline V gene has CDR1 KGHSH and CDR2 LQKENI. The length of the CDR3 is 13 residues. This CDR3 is CASSTRQVLRAFF. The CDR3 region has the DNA TGTGCCAGCTCCACCCGACAGGTTCTAAGGGCTTTCTTT.

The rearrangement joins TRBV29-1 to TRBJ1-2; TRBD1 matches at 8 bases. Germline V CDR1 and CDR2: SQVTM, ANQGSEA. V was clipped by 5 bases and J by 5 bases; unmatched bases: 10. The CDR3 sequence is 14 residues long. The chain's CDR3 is CSVPQPGTGYGYTF. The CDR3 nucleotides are TGCAGCGTTCCTCAGCCCGGGACAGGTTATGGCTACACCTTC.

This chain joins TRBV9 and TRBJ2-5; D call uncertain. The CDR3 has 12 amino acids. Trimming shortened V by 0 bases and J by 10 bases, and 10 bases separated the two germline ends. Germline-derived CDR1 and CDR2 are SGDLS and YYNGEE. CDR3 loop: CASSVGGPSQYF. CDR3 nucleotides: TGTGCCAGCAGCGTAGGAGGCCCAAGCCAGTACTTC.

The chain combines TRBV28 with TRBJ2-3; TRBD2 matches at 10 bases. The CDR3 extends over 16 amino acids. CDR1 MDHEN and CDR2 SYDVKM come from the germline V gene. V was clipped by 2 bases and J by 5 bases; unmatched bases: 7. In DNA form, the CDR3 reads TGTGCCAGCAGTTTACCGCTAGCGGGAGTTGGAGATACGCAGTATTTT. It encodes CASSLPLAGVGDTQYF.